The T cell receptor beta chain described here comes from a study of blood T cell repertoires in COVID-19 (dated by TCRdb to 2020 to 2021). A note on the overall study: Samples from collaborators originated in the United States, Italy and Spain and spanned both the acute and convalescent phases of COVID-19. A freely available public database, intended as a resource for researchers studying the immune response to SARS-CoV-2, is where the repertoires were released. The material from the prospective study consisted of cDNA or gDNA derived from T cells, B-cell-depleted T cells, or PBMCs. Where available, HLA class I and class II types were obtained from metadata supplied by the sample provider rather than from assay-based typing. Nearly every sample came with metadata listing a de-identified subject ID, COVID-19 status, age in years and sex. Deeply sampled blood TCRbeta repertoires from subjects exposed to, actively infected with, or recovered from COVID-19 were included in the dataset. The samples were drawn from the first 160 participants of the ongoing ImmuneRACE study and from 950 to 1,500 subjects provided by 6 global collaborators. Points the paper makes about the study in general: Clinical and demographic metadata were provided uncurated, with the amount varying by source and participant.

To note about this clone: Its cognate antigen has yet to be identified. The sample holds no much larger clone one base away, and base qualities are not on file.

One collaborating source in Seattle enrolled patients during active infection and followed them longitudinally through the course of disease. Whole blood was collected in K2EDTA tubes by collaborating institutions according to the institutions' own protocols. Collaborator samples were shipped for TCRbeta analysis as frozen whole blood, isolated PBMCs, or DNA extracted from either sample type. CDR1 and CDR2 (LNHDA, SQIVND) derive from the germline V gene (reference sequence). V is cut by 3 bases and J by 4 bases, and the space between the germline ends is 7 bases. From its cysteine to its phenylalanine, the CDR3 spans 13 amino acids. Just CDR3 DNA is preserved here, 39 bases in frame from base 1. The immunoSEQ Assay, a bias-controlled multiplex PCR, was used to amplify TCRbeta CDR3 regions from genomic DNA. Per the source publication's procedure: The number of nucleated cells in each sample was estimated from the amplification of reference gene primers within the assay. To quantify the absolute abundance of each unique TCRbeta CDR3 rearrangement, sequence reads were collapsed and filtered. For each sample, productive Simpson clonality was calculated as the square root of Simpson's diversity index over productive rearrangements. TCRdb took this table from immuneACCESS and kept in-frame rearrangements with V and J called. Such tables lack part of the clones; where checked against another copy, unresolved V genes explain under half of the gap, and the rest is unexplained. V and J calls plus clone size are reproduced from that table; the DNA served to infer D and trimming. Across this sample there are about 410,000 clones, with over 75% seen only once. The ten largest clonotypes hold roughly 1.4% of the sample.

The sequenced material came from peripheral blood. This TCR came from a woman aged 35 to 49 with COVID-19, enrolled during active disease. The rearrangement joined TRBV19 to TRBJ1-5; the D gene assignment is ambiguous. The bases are TGTGCCAGTAGTATCTTAGATAATCAGCCCCAGCATTTT. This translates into CASSILDNQPQHF.